The 12 T cell receptor beta chains presented below share a single source sample, sequenced in a study of long-term antiretroviral therapy in people with HIV. This was the immunoSEQ v3.0 assay at survey level. TCRdb keeps only in-frame clones here, not all; method: immunoSEQ multiplex PCR. The sample has 15,000 to 20,000 clones; about 88% are singletons. The specimen comprised unsorted PBMCs, sampled 0.1 years after starting antiretroviral therapy. The receptors originated from a man aged 18 to 30 with HIV.

V usage is TRBV30 and J usage is TRBJ1-6; the D is unclear. The V and J ends lost 3 bases and 4 bases respectively, with 10 bases between them. Germline V lookup: CDR1 GTSNPN, CDR2 SVGIG (reference sequence). The CDR3 runs 14 residues. CDR3 DNA: TGTGCCTGGAGATCACTGACGTATAATTCACCCCTCCACTTT. This codes for CAWRSLTYNSPLHF.

This chain's CDR3 is CASSFGQTEQYF. Written as DNA, the CDR3 is TGTGCCAGCAGCTTCGGGCAGACCGAGCAGTACTTC. This chain links TRBV5-4 with TRBJ2-7, with unresolved D. The CDR3 has 12 residues. V lost 2 bases and J 6 bases, leaving 9 bases between the germline ends. Germline-derived CDR1 and CDR2 are SGHNT and YYREEE (reference sequence). The entire variable domain, with the rest obtained from reference TRBV5-4 and TRBJ2-7, is as follows: ETGVTQSPTHLIKTRGQQVTLRCSSQSGHNTVSWYQQALGQGPQFIFQYYREEENGRGNFPPRFSGLQFPNYSSELNVNALELDDSALYLCASSFGQTEQYFGPGTRLTVT.

The gene calls are TRBV9 and TRBJ2-7, with 7 bases fitting TRBD1. The CDR3 runs 15 residues. Germline loops: CDR1 SGDLS, CDR2 YYNGEE. Trimming took 3 bases from V and 3 from J; bases not matched to a gene: 9. The CDR3 region is CASSAQQGPVYEQYF. In nucleotides, the CDR3 is TGTGCCAGCAGCGCCCAACAGGGGCCCGTCTACGAGCAGTACTTC.

This clone has only one observation. The rearrangement uses TRBV27 and TRBJ1-5; D is ambiguous. The CDR3 sequence is 14 residues long. Germline V gives CDR1 MNHEY, CDR2 SMNVEV (reference sequence). Between the trimmed V and J ends, which lost 6 bases and 4 bases, there was a span of 13 bases. Here the CDR3 reads CASSPGTVNQPQHF. The CDR3 DNA follows: TGTGCCAGCAGCCCTGGTACGGTTAATCAGCCCCAGCATTTT.

The V and J genes are TRBV29-1 and TRBJ2-7, with TRBD1 identical over 10 bases. V gave up 4 bases and J gave up 6 bases; unmatched junction bases: 0. CDR1 is SQVTM, CDR2 ANQGSEA, per germline. This CDR3 spans 11 amino acids. For the CDR3, the DNA is TGCAGCGTTGGGACAGGGGGCGAGCAGTACTTC. Translated: CSVGTGGEQYF.

The chain combines TRBV5-4 with TRBJ2-5, with no clear D. The V end was cut by 0 bases, the J end by 5 bases, with 11 bases between. This CDR3 has 14 amino acids. From germline, CDR1 is SGHNT and CDR2 YYREEE (reference sequence). CDR3 loop: CASSLGGMGETQYF. The DNA of the CDR3 is TGTGCCAGCAGCTTGGGTGGGATGGGGGAGACCCAGTACTTC.

The chain is built from TRBV19 and TRBJ1-2; D unclear. This CDR3 comprises 15 residues. Germline V gene lookup returns CDR1 LNHDA and CDR2 SQIVND (reference sequence). Trimming took 6 bases from V and 0 from J, leaving 14 bases between them. CDR3 coding DNA: TGTGCCAGTAGCCCCTCGGGTTCAGCTAACTATGGCTACACCTTC. Translating it yields CASSPSGSANYGYTF.

This sequence joins TRBV4-3 and TRBJ2-5; a possible D gene is TRBD1 (5 bases). This CDR3 spans 16 amino acids. Trimming removed 0 bases at V and 4 bases at J, with 15 bases between. Germline loops: CDR1 LGHNA, CDR2 YSLEER. Here the CDR3 DNA reads TGCGCCAGCAGCCAAGAGGGGCGGATGGCAGGAGAGACCCAGTACTTC. It codes for CASSQEGRMAGETQYF.

The chain is built from TRBV6-6 and TRBJ2-1; D not resolved. Germline V CDR1 and CDR2: MNHNY, SVGAGI (reference sequence). The CDR3 is 12 amino acids. V was pared by 6 bases and J by 9 bases, with 12 bases between. CDR3 residues: CASSLSSREQFF. The CDR3 nucleotides are TGTGCCAGCAGCCTGAGTAGCCGTGAGCAGTTCTTC.

The gene calls are TRBV13 and TRBJ1-2, with D unresolved. Germline CDR1 PRHDT, CDR2 FYEKMQ (reference sequence). The V end was cut by 5 bases, the J end by 3 bases, with 16 bases between. The CDR3 is 15 amino acids. CDR3 bases: TGTGCCAGCAGCATCCTATTGGTGGACGACTATGGCTACACCTTC. This sequence encodes CASSILLVDDYGYTF.

The V and J genes are TRBV9 and TRBJ1-4; the match to TRBD1 covers 8 bases. V was pared by 2 bases and J by 8 bases, with 2 bases of the junction left unmatched. CDR1 SGDLS and CDR2 YYNGEE come from the germline V gene. This CDR3 spans 13 amino acids. The CDR3 nucleotides read TGTGCCAGCAGCGTTACAGGGGGGGAAAAACTGTTTTTT. Translated: CASSVTGGEKLFF.

The chain employs TRBV4-3 and TRBJ1-5, with D unclear. Germline CDR1 reads LGHNA; CDR2 reads YSLEER. This CDR3 is built from 13 residues. V was clipped by 0 bases and J by 7 bases, with 7 bases between them. The CDR3, as DNA: TGCGCCAGCAGCCAAGATCGAGTCCAGCCCCAGCATTTT. As protein: CASSQDRVQPQHF.